The 31 T cell receptor beta chains presented below share a single source sample, sequenced in a study of immune evolution from preneoplasia to lung adenocarcinoma. The method was immunoSEQ multiplex PCR; TCRdb's version includes in-frame clones alone and lacks a portion of them. Of about 16,000 clones in the sample, approximately 86% are singletons; the top ten hold 2.6%. Material: FFPE invasive lung adenocarcinoma tissue. The origin of the receptors is an older person with invasive lung adenocarcinoma.

This sequence joins TRBV9 and TRBJ2-3; possibly TRBD1 for D (5 bases). Germline assignment: CDR1 SGDLS and CDR2 YYNGEE. This CDR3 has 15 amino acids. V lost 6 bases to trimming and J lost 8 bases, with 22 bases between them. DNA for the CDR3: TGTGCCAGCACCCCGACAGCCTCCTCACCCTTTACGCAGTATTTT. Protein product: CASTPTASSPFTQYF.

The chain uses TRBV6-1 and TRBJ2-1; 8 nucleotides line up with TRBD1. From germline, CDR1 is MNHNS and CDR2 SASEGT. CDR3 length: 10 amino acids. V shed 6 bases and J 13 bases; nucleotides not matched to a gene: 2. The CDR3 reads CASRDRDQFF. In nucleotides, the CDR3 is TGTGCCAGCAGGGACAGGGATCAGTTCTTC.

V gene TRBV6-5 combines with J gene TRBJ2-1; 8 bases line up with TRBD1. Trimming at V came to 6 bases and at J to 2 bases, leaving 6 bases not matched to a gene. The germline gives CDR1 MNHEY, CDR2 SVGAGI. The CDR3 consists of 15 residues. The CDR3 spells CASSSGQVPYNEQFF. Written as DNA, the CDR3 is TGTGCCAGCAGCTCGGGACAGGTGCCCTACAATGAGCAGTTCTTC.

The V call is TRBV14, the J call TRBJ2-3; D is uncertain. CDR3 length: 13 residues. V lost 0 bases, J lost 5 bases, and 6 bases lay in between. CDR1 is SGHDN, CDR2 FVKESK, per germline. In DNA form, the CDR3 reads TGTGCCAGCAGCCAAGATCGGCTAGATACGCAGTATTTT. Protein sequence: CASSQDRLDTQYF.

A single count supports this clone. The chain carries TRBV5-1 and TRBJ2-7, with a possible D match to TRBD2 (6 bases). V was pared by 0 bases and J by 2 bases, with 12 bases between. From germline, CDR1 is SGHRS and CDR2 YFSETQ. The CDR3 has 15 residues. The DNA for the CDR3 is TGCGCCAGCAGCTTGGGAACTGGAGGGGCCTACGAGCAGTACTTC. Its protein is CASSLGTGGAYEQYF.

This rearrangement joins TRBV11-2 to TRBJ2-7; D call uncertain. V was cut by 0 bases and J by 8 bases, with 14 bases left in between. Germline V gives CDR1 SGHAT, CDR2 FQNNGV. There are 14 residues in the CDR3. The CDR3 spells CASSLDSQVFKQYF. The DNA for the CDR3 is TGTGCCAGCAGCTTAGATAGCCAGGTATTCAAGCAGTACTTC.

The CDR3 DNA reads TGTGCCAGCAGTGAGGGACGAAACATTCAGTACTTC. Amino acids: CASSEGRNIQYF. V is TRBV28 and J is TRBJ2-4; D tentatively fits TRBD1 or TRBD2 (5 bases each). The CDR3 loop spans 12 amino acids. Germline values: CDR1 MDHEN, CDR2 SYDVKM. V was shortened by 5 bases and J by 6 bases, with 8 bases between the two germline ends.

CDR3 sequence reads: CATSKGRGEAFF. DNA of the CDR3: TGTGCCACATCAAAAGGGCGAGGTGAAGCTTTCTTT. This chain joins TRBV7-9 and TRBJ1-1; D gene unclear. CDR3 length equals 12 residues. Germline CDR1 reads SEHNR; CDR2 reads FQNEAQ (reference sequence). V lost 10 bases and J lost 7, with 16 bases in between. Together with reference TRBV7-9 and TRBJ1-1, the CDR3 gives the full variable domain: DTGVSQNPRHKITKRGQNVTFRCDPISEHNRLYWYRQTLGQGPEFLTYFQNEAQLEKSRLLSDRFSAERPKGSFSTLEIQRTEQGDSAMYLCATSKGRGEAFFGQGTRLTVV.

The rearrangement joins TRBV7-6 to TRBJ2-5; TRBD2 agrees at 13 bases. Unmatched junction bases numbered 7, after V lost 5 bases and J lost 4 bases. CDR3 size: 16 residues. Germline V gene data show CDR1 as SGHVS and CDR2 as FNYEAQ. The CDR3 is CASSELAGGRLETQYF. The CDR3 nucleotides are TGTGCCAGCAGCGAACTAGCGGGGGGGCGTCTAGAGACCCAGTACTTC.

The chain employs TRBV5-4 and TRBJ2-7, with D possibly being TRBD1 (6 bases). Looked up from germline, CDR1 is SGHNT and CDR2 is YYREEE (reference sequence). Trimming removed 0 bases at V and 2 bases at J, with 9 bases between. The CDR3 is 14 amino acids. The CDR3 nucleotides read TGTGCCAGCAGCTTGGGCCGGGACACCTACGAGCAGTACTTC. Its translation: CASSLGRDTYEQYF.

The CDR3 reads CASSFTGQIYEQYF. Here the CDR3 DNA reads TGTGCCAGCAGCTTCACGGGGCAAATCTACGAGCAGTACTTC. The chain has TRBV5-6 and TRBJ2-7; the D call may be TRBD1 or TRBD2 (5 bases each). The CDR3 length is 14 residues. Germline CDR1 and CDR2: SGHDT and YYEEEE. Trimming shortened V by 2 bases and J by 3 bases, and 12 bases separated the two germline ends. The whole variable domain, remainder taken from reference TRBV5-6 and TRBJ2-7, is DAGVTQSPTHLIKTRGQQVTLRCSPKSGHDTVSWYQQALGQGPQFIFQYYEEEERQRGNFPDRFSGHQFPNYSSELNVNALLLGDSALYLCASSFTGQIYEQYFGPGTRLTVT.

The gene calls are TRBV19 and TRBJ1-5; 7 bases match TRBD1. From germline, CDR1 is LNHDA and CDR2 SQIVND (reference sequence). CDR3 length: 14 amino acids. The J segment lost 2 bases and the V segment lost 2 bases, leaving 0 bases of the junction unmatched. The DNA for the CDR3 is TGTGCCAGTAGTATAACAGGGGGCAATCAGCCCCAGCATTTT. It yields the protein CASSITGGNQPQHF.

This clone was found once. The rearrangement links TRBV13 to TRBJ2-1; 8 bases fit TRBD2. This CDR3 comprises 15 residues. The germline CDR1 and CDR2 sequences are PRHDT and FYEKMQ (reference sequence). Unmatched junction bases numbered 6, after V lost 4 bases and J lost 4 bases. The chain's CDR3 is CASSSPREGYNEQFF. Written as DNA, the CDR3 is TGTGCCAGCAGCTCCCCTCGGGAGGGATACAATGAGCAGTTCTTC. Full variable domain (missing parts from reference TRBV13 and TRBJ2-1): AAGVIQSPRHLIKEKRETATLKCYPIPRHDTVYWYQQGPGQDPQFLISFYEKMQSDKGSIPDRFSAQQFSDYHSELNMSSLELGDSALYFCASSSPREGYNEQFFGPGTRLTVL.

J is TRBJ1-3 and V is TRBV5-6, with 7 nucleotides matching TRBD1. V was pared by 4 bases and J by 2 bases, with 3 bases of the junction left unmatched. The length of the CDR3 is 14 residues. CDR1 is SGHDT, CDR2 YYEEEE, per germline. CDR3 amino acids: CASSLTGAGNTIYF. The CDR3 DNA sequence: TGTGCCAGCAGCCTTACAGGGGCTGGAAACACCATATATTTT. Combining the CDR3 with reference TRBV5-6 and TRBJ1-3 gives the whole variable domain DAGVTQSPTHLIKTRGQQVTLRCSPKSGHDTVSWYQQALGQGPQFIFQYYEEEERQRGNFPDRFSGHQFPNYSSELNVNALLLGDSALYLCASSLTGAGNTIYFGEGSWLTVV.

This clone appeared a few times. The rearrangement uses TRBV7-2 and TRBJ2-5; D not resolved. V lost 5 bases to trimming and J lost 5 bases, with 9 bases between them. This CDR3 is 12 amino acids long. Germline lookup yields CDR1 SGHTA and CDR2 FQGNSA. The CDR3 loop reads CASSILGETQYF. CDR3 coding DNA: TGTGCCAGCAGCATTTTAGGGGAGACCCAGTACTTC.

The chain uses TRBV29-1 and TRBJ2-3; 13 bases are shared with TRBD2. The V gene end was trimmed by 6 bases and the J gene end by 0 bases; junction bases not matched to a gene: 6. The CDR3 spans 16 residues. Germline CDR1 reads SQVTM; CDR2 reads ANQGSEA. In DNA form, the CDR3 reads TGCAGCGTGGGACCGGGACTAGCGGGGAGCACAGATACGCAGTATTTT. Its protein is CSVGPGLAGSTDTQYF.

This chain uses TRBV5-1 with TRBJ1-4; 8 bases line up with TRBD1. Germline V CDR1 and CDR2: SGHRS, YFSETQ. V shed 4 bases and J 4 bases; nucleotides not matched to a gene: 3. This CDR3 has 14 residues. The CDR3 bases are TGCGCCAGCAGCGGACAGGGTGATAATGAAAAACTGTTTTTT. This translates into CASSGQGDNEKLFF.

The chain employs TRBV11-2 and TRBJ1-2, with a weak D call TRBD1 (5 bases). Germline V lookup: CDR1 SGHAT, CDR2 FQNNGV. The CDR3 is 14 amino acids. V dropped 1 base and J dropped 2 bases, with 8 bases sitting between them. CDR3 DNA sequence: TGTGCCAGCAGCTTAGTAGGACAAAACTATGGCTACACCTTC. The encoded protein is CASSLVGQNYGYTF.

This CDR3 reads CASSLVTGAGGFNYGYTF. As DNA, the CDR3 is TGTGCCAGCAGCTTAGTGACAGGGGCCGGGGGTTTTAACTATGGCTACACCTTC. This chain links TRBV13 with TRBJ1-2, with 8 nucleotides matching TRBD1. V lost 1 base and J lost 1; bases outside the gene matches: 11. The CDR3 has 18 residues. Germline-derived CDR1 and CDR2 are PRHDT and FYEKMQ (reference sequence).

The chain carries TRBV9 and TRBJ2-2; the D gene is possibly TRBD2 (5 bases). There are 16 residues in the CDR3. Germline CDR1 SGDLS, CDR2 YYNGEE. V was trimmed by 4 bases and J by 4 bases, leaving 17 bases between them. CDR3 sequence (DNA): TGTGCCAGCAGCATACACCCCTCGGGGTCCACCGGGGAGCTGTTTTTT. Protein: CASSIHPSGSTGELFF.

V gene TRBV7-8 combines with J gene TRBJ2-7; 7 positions match TRBD1. The CDR3 has 17 amino acids. With V trimmed by 1 base and J by 2 bases, 11 bases remained unmatched. Germline V lookup: CDR1 SGHVS, CDR2 FQNEAQ. The CDR3 protein is CASSLGGHSGTAYEQYF. DNA of the CDR3: TGTGCCAGCAGCTTAGGTGGACACTCCGGGACAGCCTACGAGCAGTACTTC.

In its sample, this clone was seen once. The rearrangement joins TRBV4-2 to TRBJ1-2; TRBD1 agrees at 9 bases. The CDR3 totals 13 residues. V was clipped by 6 bases and J by 7 bases; unmatched bases: 6. Per germline, CDR1 LGHNA and CDR2 YNFKEQ. As DNA, the CDR3 is TGTGCCAGCAGACGTACAGGGGGCGGTGGCTACACCTTC. It specifies CASRRTGGGGYTF.

The chain joins TRBV5-6 to TRBJ1-3, with a possible D match to TRBD1 (5 bases). The germline V and J ends were trimmed by 4 bases and 4 bases, with 15 bases remaining between them. This CDR3 is built from 15 residues. Germline V gene data show CDR1 as SGHDT and CDR2 as YYEEEE. CDR3 sequence reads: CASSVGGRGGNTIYF. The CDR3 DNA reads TGTGCCAGCAGCGTTGGCGGGAGGGGCGGAAACACCATATATTTT.

The chain links TRBV29-1 to TRBJ1-1, with D possibly being TRBD1 (5 bases). There are 12 residues in the CDR3. Germline assignment: CDR1 SQVTM and CDR2 ANQGSEA. Trimming removed 4 bases at V and 5 bases at J, with 11 bases between. In DNA form, the CDR3 reads TGCAGCGTTGTAGGGGTTTGGACTGAAGCTTTCTTT. The encoded protein is CSVVGVWTEAFF.

The chain recombines TRBV2 with TRBJ1-3; D unresolved. Germline lookup yields CDR1 SNHLY and CDR2 FYNNEI. CDR3 size: 13 residues. The germline V and J ends were trimmed by 8 bases and 2 bases, with 10 bases remaining between them. The CDR3 loop reads CASGSGTGNTIYF. The CDR3, as DNA: TGTGCCAGCGGCAGTGGTACTGGAAACACCATATATTTT.

This chain links TRBV5-1 with TRBJ2-7, with D tentatively TRBD1 or TRBD2 (5 bases each). Trimming pared 4 bases from V and 2 bases from J, leaving 16 bases between. There are 15 residues in the CDR3. Looked up from germline, CDR1 is SGHRS and CDR2 is YFSETQ. DNA of the CDR3: TGCGCCAGCAGCCTGGGGCCCCACGGGGCCTACGAGCAGTACTTC. Protein: CASSLGPHGAYEQYF.

This chain joins TRBV7-2 and TRBJ2-7, with D perhaps matching TRBD2 (5 bases). Germline V gene sequence: CDR1 SGHTA, CDR2 FQGNSA. CDR3 length equals 17 residues. V was cut by 4 bases and J by 1 base, with 20 bases left in between. This chain's CDR3 is CASSSHGGRLSSYEQYF. Here the CDR3 DNA reads TGTGCCAGCAGCTCCCATGGAGGCAGGCTCAGTTCCTACGAGCAGTACTTC.

The genes are TRBV7-2 and TRBJ2-3, with TRBD1 identical over 9 bases. The junction had 6 bases not matched to a gene; V was cut back by 7 bases and J by 1 base. CDR1 SGHTA and CDR2 FQGNSA come from the germline V gene. CDR3 size: 15 residues. The CDR3 DNA reads as TGTGCCAGCACGGGACAGGGCGTCGGCACAGATACGCAGTATTTT. Residues: CASTGQGVGTDTQYF.

This clone has just a few counts. The chain recombines TRBV5-1 with TRBJ2-7; D is perhaps TRBD2 (5 bases). Trimming took 4 bases from V and 2 from J, leaving 13 bases between them. The germline V gene has CDR1 SGHRS and CDR2 YFSETQ. The CDR3 is 14 residues long. DNA for the CDR3: TGCGCCAGCAGCCTTGACCTAGCCCCCTACGAGCAGTACTTC. It codes for CASSLDLAPYEQYF.

J is TRBJ2-1 and V is TRBV7-9; D remains ambiguous. There are 13 residues in the CDR3. CDR1 is SEHNR and CDR2 is FQNEAQ in the germline V gene (reference sequence). The germline V and J ends were trimmed by 1 base and 7 bases, with 8 bases remaining between them. The CDR3, as DNA: TGTGCCAGCAGCTTAGATCTTCGGAATGAGCAGTTCTTC. It specifies CASSLDLRNEQFF.

The CDR3 loop reads CASSEGLAYEQYF. The DNA of the CDR3 is TGTGCCAGCAGCGAGGGTTTGGCCTACGAGCAGTACTTC. The rearrangement joins TRBV13 to TRBJ2-7, with D possibly matching TRBD2 (5 bases). The V end lost 5 bases, the J end lost 2 bases, and 10 bases lay between the germline ends. There are 13 residues in the CDR3. The germline CDR1 and CDR2 sequences are PRHDT and FYEKMQ (reference sequence).